This T cell receptor beta chain was sequenced during a study of cytomegalovirus exposure and HLA in healthy donors. The CDR3 loop spans 15 amino acids. Trimming took 0 bases from V and 4 from J; bases not matched to a gene: 7. Germline CDR1 GTSNPN, CDR2 SVGIG (reference sequence). The table came from immunoSEQ multiplex PCR; TCRdb's copy has only in-frame clones and leaves some out. The table records over 150,000 clones, just over 85% of them present only once. The sample comprised PBMCs. This TCR was recovered from a human donor in good health. V is TRBV30 and J is TRBJ1-2, with TRBD1 identical over 8 bases. The chain's CDR3 is CAWSVRDRIPYGYTF. Written as DNA, the CDR3 is TGTGCCTGGAGTGTACGGGACAGGATACCCTATGGCTACACCTTC.